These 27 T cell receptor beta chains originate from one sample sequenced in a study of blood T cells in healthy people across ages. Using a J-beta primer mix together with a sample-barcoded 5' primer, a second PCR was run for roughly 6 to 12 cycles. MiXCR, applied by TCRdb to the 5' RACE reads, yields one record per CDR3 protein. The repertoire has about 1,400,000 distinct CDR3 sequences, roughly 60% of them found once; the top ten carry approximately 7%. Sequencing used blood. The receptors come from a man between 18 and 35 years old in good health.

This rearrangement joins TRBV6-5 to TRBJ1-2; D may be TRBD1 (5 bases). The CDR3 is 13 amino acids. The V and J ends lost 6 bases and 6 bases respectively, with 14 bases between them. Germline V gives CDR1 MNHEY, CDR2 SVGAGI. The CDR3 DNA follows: TGTGCCAGCAGCCCTCGCTGGGGGGATGGCTACACCTTC. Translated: CASSPRWGDGYTF.

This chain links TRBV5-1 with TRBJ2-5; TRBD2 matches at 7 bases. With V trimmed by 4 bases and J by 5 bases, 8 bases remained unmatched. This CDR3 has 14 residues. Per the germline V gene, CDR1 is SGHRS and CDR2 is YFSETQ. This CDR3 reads CASSIRTSSETQYF. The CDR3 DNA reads TGCGCCAGCAGCATTCGGACTAGTTCGGAGACCCAGTACTTC.

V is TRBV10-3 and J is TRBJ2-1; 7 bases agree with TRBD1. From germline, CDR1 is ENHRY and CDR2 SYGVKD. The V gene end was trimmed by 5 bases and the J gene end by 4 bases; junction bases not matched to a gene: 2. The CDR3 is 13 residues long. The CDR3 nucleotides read TGTGCCATCAGTACGGGACAGTACAATGAGCAGTTCTTC. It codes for CAISTGQYNEQFF.

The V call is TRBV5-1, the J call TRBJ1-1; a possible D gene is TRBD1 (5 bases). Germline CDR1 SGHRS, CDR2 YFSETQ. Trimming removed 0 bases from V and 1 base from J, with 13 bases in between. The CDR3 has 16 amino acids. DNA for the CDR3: TGCGCCAGCAGCTTGGCCAGGAGGGACCCGAACACTGAAGCTTTCTTT. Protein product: CASSLARRDPNTEAFF.

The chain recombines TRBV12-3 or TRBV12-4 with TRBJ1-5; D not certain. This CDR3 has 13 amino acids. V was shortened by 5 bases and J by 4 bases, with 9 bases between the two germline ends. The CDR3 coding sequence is TGTGCCAGCAGTGTGAGCGGGAATCAGCCCCAGCATTTT. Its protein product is CASSVSGNQPQHF.

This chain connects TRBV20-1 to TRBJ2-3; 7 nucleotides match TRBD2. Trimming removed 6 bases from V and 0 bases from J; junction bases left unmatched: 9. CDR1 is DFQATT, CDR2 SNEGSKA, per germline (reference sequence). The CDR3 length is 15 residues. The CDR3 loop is CSASAGGTSTDTQYF. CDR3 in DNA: TGCAGTGCGAGTGCCGGGGGGACTAGCACAGATACGCAGTATTTT.

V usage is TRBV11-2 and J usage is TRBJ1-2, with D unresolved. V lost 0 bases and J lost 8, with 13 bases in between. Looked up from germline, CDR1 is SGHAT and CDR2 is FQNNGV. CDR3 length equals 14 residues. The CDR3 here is CASSLDLRQGGYTF. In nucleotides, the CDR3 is TGTGCCAGCAGCTTAGATTTACGGCAAGGAGGCTACACCTTC. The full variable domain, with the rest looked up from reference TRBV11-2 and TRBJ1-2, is EAGVAQSPRYKIIEKRQSVAFWCNPISGHATLYWYQQILGQGPKLLIQFQNNGVVDDSQLPKDRFSAERLKGVDSTLKIQPAKLEDSAVYLCASSLDLRQGGYTFGSGTRLTVV.

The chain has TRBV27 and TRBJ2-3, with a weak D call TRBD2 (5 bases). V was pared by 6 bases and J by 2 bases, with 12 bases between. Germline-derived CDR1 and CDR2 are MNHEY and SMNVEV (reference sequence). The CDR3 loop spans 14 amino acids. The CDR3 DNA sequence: TGTGCCAGCAGCCCCCAGCGGAACACAGATACGCAGTATTTT. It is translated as CASSPQRNTDTQYF.

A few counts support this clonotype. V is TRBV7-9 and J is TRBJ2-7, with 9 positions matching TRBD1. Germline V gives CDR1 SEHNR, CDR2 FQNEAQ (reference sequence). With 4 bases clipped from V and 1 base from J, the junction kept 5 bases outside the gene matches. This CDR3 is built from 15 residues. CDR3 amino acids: CASSSGQGRSYEQYF. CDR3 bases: TGTGCCAGCAGCTCGGGACAGGGTAGGTCCTACGAGCAGTACTTC.

This chain's CDR3 is CASSHRARDEQFF. CDR3 sequence (DNA): TGTGCCAGCAGCCACCGCGCCAGGGATGAGCAGTTCTTC. This chain connects TRBV27 to TRBJ2-1, with D possibly matching TRBD1 (5 bases). From germline, CDR1 is MNHEY and CDR2 SMNVEV (reference sequence). The CDR3 runs 13 residues. V was pared by 6 bases and J by 8 bases, with 14 bases between.

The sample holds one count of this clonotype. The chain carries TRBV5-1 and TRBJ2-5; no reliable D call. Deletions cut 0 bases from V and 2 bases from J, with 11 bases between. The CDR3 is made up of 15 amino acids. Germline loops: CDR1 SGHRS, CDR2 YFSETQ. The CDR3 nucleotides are TGCGCCAGCAGCTTGGGTTTGTTGGATCAAGAGACCCAGTACTTC. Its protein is CASSLGLLDQETQYF. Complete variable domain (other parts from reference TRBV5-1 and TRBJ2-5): KAGVTQTPRYLIKTRGQQVTLSCSPISGHRSVSWYQQTPGQGLQFLFEYFSETQRNKGNFPGRFSGRQFSNSRSEMNVSTLELGDSALYLCASSLGLLDQETQYFGPGTRLLVL.

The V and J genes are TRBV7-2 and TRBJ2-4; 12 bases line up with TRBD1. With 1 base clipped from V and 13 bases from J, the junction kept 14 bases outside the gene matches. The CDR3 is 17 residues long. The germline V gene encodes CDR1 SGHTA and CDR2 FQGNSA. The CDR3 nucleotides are TGTGCCAGCAGCTTAGTCCTCGCCGGGACAGGGGGCAATGAGCAGTACTTC. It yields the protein CASSLVLAGTGGNEQYF.

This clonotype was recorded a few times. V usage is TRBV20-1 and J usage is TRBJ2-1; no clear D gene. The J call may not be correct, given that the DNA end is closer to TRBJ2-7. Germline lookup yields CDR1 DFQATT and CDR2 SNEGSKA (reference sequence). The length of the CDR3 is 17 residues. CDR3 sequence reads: CSARVSGGSAGYNEQYF. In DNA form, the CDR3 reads TGCAGTGCTAGAGTTTCGGGTGGGTCGGCCGGGTACAATGAGCAGTACTTC.

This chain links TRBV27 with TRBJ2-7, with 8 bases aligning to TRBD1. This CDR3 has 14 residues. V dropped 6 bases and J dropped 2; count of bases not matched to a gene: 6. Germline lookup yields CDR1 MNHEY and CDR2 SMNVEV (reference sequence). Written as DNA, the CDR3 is TGTGCCAGCAGGAGGACAGGGATCCCCTACGAGCAGTACTTC. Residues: CASRRTGIPYEQYF.

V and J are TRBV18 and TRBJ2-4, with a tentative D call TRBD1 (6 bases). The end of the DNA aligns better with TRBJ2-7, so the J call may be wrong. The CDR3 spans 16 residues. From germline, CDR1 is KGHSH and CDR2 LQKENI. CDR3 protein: CASSPSTGRTLHEQYF. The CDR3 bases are TGTGCCAGCTCACCTTCGACAGGTAGAACTCTTCACGAGCAGTACTTC.

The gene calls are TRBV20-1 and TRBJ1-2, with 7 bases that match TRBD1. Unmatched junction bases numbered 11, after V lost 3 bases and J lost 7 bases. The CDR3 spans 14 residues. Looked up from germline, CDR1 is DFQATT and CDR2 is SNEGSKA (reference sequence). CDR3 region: CSASKPDRICGYTF. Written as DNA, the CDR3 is TGCAGTGCTAGCAAACCGGACAGGATCTGTGGCTACACCTTC.

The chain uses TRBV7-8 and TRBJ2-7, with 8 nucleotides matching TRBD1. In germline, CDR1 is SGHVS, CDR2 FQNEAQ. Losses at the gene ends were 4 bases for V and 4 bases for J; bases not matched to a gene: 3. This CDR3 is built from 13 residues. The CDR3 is CASSWRQGYEQYF. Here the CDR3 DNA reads TGTGCCAGCAGCTGGAGACAGGGGTACGAGCAGTACTTC.

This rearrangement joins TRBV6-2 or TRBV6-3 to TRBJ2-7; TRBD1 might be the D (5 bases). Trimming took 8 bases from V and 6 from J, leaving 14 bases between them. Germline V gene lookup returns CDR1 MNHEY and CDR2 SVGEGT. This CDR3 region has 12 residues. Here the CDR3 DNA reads TGTGCCAGCGGCTTTGGGGCTAGCGAGCAGTACTTC. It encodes CASGFGASEQYF.

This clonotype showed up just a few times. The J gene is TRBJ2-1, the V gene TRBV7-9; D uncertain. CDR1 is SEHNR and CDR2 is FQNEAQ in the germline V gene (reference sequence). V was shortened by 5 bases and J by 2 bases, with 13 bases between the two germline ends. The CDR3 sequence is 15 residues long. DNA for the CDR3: TGTGCCAGCAGCCCCCCGGGTGCGGCCTACAATGAGCAGTTCTTC. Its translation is CASSPPGAAYNEQFF.

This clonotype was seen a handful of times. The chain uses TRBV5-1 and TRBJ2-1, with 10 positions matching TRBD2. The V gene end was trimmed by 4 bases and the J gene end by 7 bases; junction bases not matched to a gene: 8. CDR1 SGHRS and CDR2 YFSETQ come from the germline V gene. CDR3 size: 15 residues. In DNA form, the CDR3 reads TGCGCCAGCAGCGTTGGAGCGGGAGGGTCAAATGAGCAGTTCTTC. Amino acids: CASSVGAGGSNEQFF. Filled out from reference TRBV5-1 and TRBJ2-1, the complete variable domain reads KAGVTQTPRYLIKTRGQQVTLSCSPISGHRSVSWYQQTPGQGLQFLFEYFSETQRNKGNFPGRFSGRQFSNSRSEMNVSTLELGDSALYLCASSVGAGGSNEQFFGPGTRLTVL.

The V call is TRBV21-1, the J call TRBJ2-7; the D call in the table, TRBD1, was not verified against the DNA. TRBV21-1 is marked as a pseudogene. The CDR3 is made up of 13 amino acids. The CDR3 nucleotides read TGTGCCAGCCTCGGACAGCGGGGCTTCGAGCAGTACTTC. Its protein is CASLGQRGFEQYF.

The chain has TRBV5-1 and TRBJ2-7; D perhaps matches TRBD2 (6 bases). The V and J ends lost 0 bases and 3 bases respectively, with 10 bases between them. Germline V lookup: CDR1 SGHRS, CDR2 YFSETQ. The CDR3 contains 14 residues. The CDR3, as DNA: TGCGCCAGCAGCTTGGGGGACTTGTACTACGAGCAGTACTTC. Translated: CASSLGDLYYEQYF.

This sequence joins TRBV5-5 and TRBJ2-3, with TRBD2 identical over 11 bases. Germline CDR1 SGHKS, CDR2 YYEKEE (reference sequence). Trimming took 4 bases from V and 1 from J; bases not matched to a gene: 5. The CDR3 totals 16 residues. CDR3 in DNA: TGTGCCAGCAGCGTACAACTAGCGGGAGGCACAGATACGCAGTATTTT. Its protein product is CASSVQLAGGTDTQYF.

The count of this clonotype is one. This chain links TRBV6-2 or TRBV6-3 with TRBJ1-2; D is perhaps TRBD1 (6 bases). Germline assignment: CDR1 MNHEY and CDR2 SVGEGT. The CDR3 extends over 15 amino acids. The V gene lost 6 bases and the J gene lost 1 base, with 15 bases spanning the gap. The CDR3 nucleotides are TGTGCCAGCAGACTGGACAGCTACTTTAACTATGGCTACACCTTC. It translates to CASRLDSYFNYGYTF.

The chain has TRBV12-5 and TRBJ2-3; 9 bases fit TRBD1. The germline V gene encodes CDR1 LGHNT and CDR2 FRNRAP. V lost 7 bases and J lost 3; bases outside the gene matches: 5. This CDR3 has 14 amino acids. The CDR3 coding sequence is TGTGCTAGTGCCAATGGACAGGGGACAGATACGCAGTATTTT. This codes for CASANGQGTDTQYF. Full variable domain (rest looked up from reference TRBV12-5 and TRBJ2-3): DARVTQTPRHKVTEMGQEVTMRCQPILGHNTVFWYRQTMMQGLELLAYFRNRAPLDDSGMPKDRFSAEMPDATLATLKIQPSEPRDSAVYFCASANGQGTDTQYFGPGTRLTVL.

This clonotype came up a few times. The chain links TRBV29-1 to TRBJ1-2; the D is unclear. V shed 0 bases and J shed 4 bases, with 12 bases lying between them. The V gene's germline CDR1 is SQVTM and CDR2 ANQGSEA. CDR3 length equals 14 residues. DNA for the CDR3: TGCAGCGTTGAAGATCCGTGGGTAGCCTATGGCTACACCTTC. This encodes CSVEDPWVAYGYTF.

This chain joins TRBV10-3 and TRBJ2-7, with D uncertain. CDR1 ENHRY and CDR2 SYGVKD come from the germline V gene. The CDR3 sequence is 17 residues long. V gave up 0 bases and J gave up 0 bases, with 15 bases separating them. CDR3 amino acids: CAISESALPQSSYEQYF. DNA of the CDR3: TGTGCCATCAGTGAGTCCGCACTCCCCCAGAGCTCCTACGAGCAGTACTTC.